This T cell receptor beta chain appears in the sequencing data of a study of T-cell reconstitution after alpha-beta-depleted transplantation in children. This clonotype was picked up many times. Unique molecular identifiers were used to barcode this TCRbeta library. TCRdb analysed the PCR reads with MiXCR anew, one entry per CDR3 protein. The table has about 640,000 distinct CDR3 sequences, roughly 15% seen once. The CDR3 covers 13 residues. Trimming took 7 bases from V and 4 from J, leaving 11 bases between them. Germline V CDR1 and CDR2: SQVTM, ANQGSEA. This TCR was sampled from a human donor who donated a stem cell graft to a child with acute myeloid leukemia. The chain is built from TRBV29-1 and TRBJ2-6; D is possibly TRBD1 (5 bases). Specimen: PBMCs from the stem cell graft donor, collected from the stem cell graft. The CDR3 sequence is CSAQGSGANVLTF. CDR3 nucleotide sequence: TGCAGCGCCCAGGGCTCGGGGGCCAACGTCCTGACTTTC. Together with reference TRBV29-1 and TRBJ2-6, the CDR3 gives the full variable domain: SAVISQKPSRDICQRGTSLTIQCQVDSQVTMMFWYRQQPGQSLTLIATANQGSEATYESGFVIDKFPISRPNLTFSTLTVSNMSPEDSSIYLCSAQGSGANVLTFGAGSRLTVL.